The 2 T cell receptor beta chains presented below share a single source sample, sequenced in a study of spatial heterogeneity in lung cancer. Time point indicated: sample taken at primary tumor resection. Unsorted whole RNA samples from tumor, nontumor lung or frozen PBMC were sequenced. TCRdb analysed the 5' RACE reads with MiXCR anew, one entry per CDR3 protein. The sample has around 26,000 distinct CDR3 sequences; more than 6.5% are singletons. The sequences come from PBMCs, collected at surgery. Receptor source: a male donor with early-stage non-small cell lung cancer.

This clonotype was counted at least ten times. The V gene is TRBV5-1, the J gene TRBJ2-4; 7 nucleotides align to TRBD2. This CDR3 comprises 13 residues. After removal of 0 bases from V and 9 bases from J, the junction contained 3 bases not matched to a gene. CDR1 is SGHRS and CDR2 is YFSETQ in the germline V gene. CDR3 in amino acids: CASSLGTSLIQYF. DNA for the CDR3: TGCGCCAGCAGCTTGGGGACTAGTCTCATTCAGTACTTC.

J is TRBJ2-7 and V is TRBV27; 9 bases are shared with TRBD1. Losses at the gene ends were 5 bases for V and 2 bases for J; bases not matched to a gene: 7. Germline values: CDR1 MNHEY, CDR2 SMNVEV (reference sequence). The CDR3 spans 15 residues. The CDR3 here is CASSSRDRAPYEQYF. The CDR3, as DNA: TGTGCCAGCAGTAGCCGGGACAGGGCCCCCTACGAGCAGTACTTC.